The T cell receptor (beta chain) under discussion was sequenced for a study of T cells in Graves' hyperthyroidism and ophthalmopathy (dated by TCRdb to about 2019). For the wider study: Peripheral blood was collected at initial diagnosis, before any treatment. An independent validation cohort of around 19 hyperthyroidism patients and 15 or so patients who later progressed to ophthalmopathy tested prospective prediction of ophthalmopathy. Thyroid tissue and blood T-cell repertoires from six Graves' hyperthyroidism patients were also compared in the study. To identify distinguishing TCR V-J signatures, a discovery cohort of some 100 patients was used, comprising fewer than 45 with Graves' ophthalmopathy and 57 with stable Graves' hyperthyroidism. Following sampling, methimazole starting at 30 mg daily was given to hyperthyroidism patients, and high-dose intravenous methylprednisolone was given to ophthalmopathy patients. The paper describes TCR Vbeta CDR3 sequencing of about 140 peripheral blood samples, made up of around 41 ophthalmopathy patients, 70 to 75 hyperthyroidism patients and roughly 17 progressor patients. The 95 to 100 discovery patients were randomly divided into training and test sets at a 7:3 ratio.

The CDR3 covers 14 residues, taking in both the cysteine and the phenylalanine. Only the CDR3 portion is preserved as DNA: 42 bases, with reading frame beginning at the first base. From a lookup of the germline V gene, CDR1 and CDR2 are MGHRA and YSYEKL. Trimming removed 0 bases from V and 4 bases from J, leaving 9 bases between the germline ends. This clonotype was counted at least ten times. No antigen is known for it. No base-level quality is on record; no much larger clone is a single base apart. Stable Graves' hyperthyroidism was defined as the absence of progression to ophthalmopathy over 18 months of follow-up. Hyperthyroidism patients were newly diagnosed, with disease duration under 2 months, and aged 18 to 65 years. Exclusion was applied to patients with uncontrolled infections, other autoimmune diseases, pregnancy or lactation. Diagnoses were based on clinical symptoms, serum thyroxine and TRAb, thyroid ultrasound and orbital computed tomography. PBMCs were separated from approximately 9.9 ml of fresh peripheral blood using Ficoll-Paque density gradient centrifugation. Trizol reagent was used to extract total RNA, and RNA quality was then checked on an Agilent 2100 Bioanalyzer.

The study at large found these results: In validation, the model predicted progression to ophthalmopathy a median of about 5.9 months before onset, with over 60% sensitivity and roughly 77% specificity. No statistical method was used to fix the sample size in advance, and group allocation was not hidden from the investigators. A model built on a 13 V-J signature distinguished ophthalmopathy from stable hyperthyroidism, reaching roughly 88% sensitivity and around 81% specificity in cross-validation and 80%/75% in testing. Most expanded thyroid clonotypes (frequency above 0.001) were also detected in blood, suggesting blood repertoires may reflect thyroid immune responses.

TCR beta CDR3 regions were amplified from RNA transcripts. For the first round of RT-PCR on the TCR CDR3, the HTBI primer set was used together with the Qiagen OneStep RT-PCR kit. Libraries were constructed in a second round of multiplex PCR, after which size selection and purification were carried out. The libraries were sequenced on an Illumina HiSeq2000 using paired-end 100 bp reads. As for the original processing: SOAPnuke was used to process the raw data, throwing out any read that contained adapters or uncalled bases, had a mean Phred below 15, or lacked an exact constant-primer or identifier match. High-quality paired reads were merged with COPE v1.2.5, and unique nucleotide sequences were defined as clonotypes. MiTCR v1.1 was used to align the clonotypes against IMGT TRBV, TRBD and TRBJ reference segments. Analysis was restricted to V-J combinations with a frequency above 0.0001, which covered about 99% of repertoires. A TCS score was defined as the ratio between F50 (clonal expansion) and ExV (chaos), using BLOSUM62-based TCRdist between CDR3 peptides within each V-J. Welch's t-statistics and random forest reduced 450 to 600 V-J features to 10 to 15, which were used in a naive Bayes classifier (R e1071). TCRdb's own reprocessing of the public reads used fastp at Q25 and MiXCR and kept productive beta chains. Each entry merges the rows of one CDR3 protein and shows their most common DNA and genes. In this record, the V and J calls reflect TCRdb's handling and not the investigators' own analysis. A total of roughly 720,000 distinct CDR3 sequences appear in this sample, around 15% of them only once. Of the sample, 15% to 19% falls within the top ten clones.

The sequenced sample was blood. The TCR was taken from a man aged 50-59 years with Graves' hyperthyroidism. The V and J segments used are TRBV4-1 and TRBJ1-1; the D gene assignment is ambiguous. DNA sequence: TGCGCCAGCAGCCAAGATCCCGTAACCACTGAAGCTTTCTTT. Translated, it gives CASSQDPVTTEAFF.